What follows are 29 T cell receptor beta chains derived from one specimen sequenced in a study of T-cell reconstitution after alpha-beta-depleted transplantation in children. Unique molecular identifiers were used in preparing the TCRbeta library. TCRdb re-called the PCR reads through MiXCR, storing one row per CDR3 protein. The sample records 150,000 to 250,000 distinct CDR3 sequences, just over 14% being singletons. The sample consisted of PBMCs from the stem cell graft donor, taken from the stem cell graft. Receptors were obtained from a human donor who donated a stem cell graft to a child with acute lymphoblastic leukemia.

This clonotype was seen repeatedly, ten times or more. The DNA of the CDR3 is TGCGCCAGCAGCTTGGAGTTATGGGAGGCTGGGGCCAACGTCCTGACTTTC. Amino acid sequence: CASSLELWEAGANVLTF. This chain connects TRBV5-1 to TRBJ2-6, with a tentative D call TRBD2 (6 bases). The CDR3 is 17 residues long. Germline lookup yields CDR1 SGHRS and CDR2 YFSETQ. The ends were cut back, 0 bases at V and 2 bases at J, with 12 bases in the middle. Filled out from reference TRBV5-1 and TRBJ2-6, the complete variable domain reads KAGVTQTPRYLIKTRGQQVTLSCSPISGHRSVSWYQQTPGQGLQFLFEYFSETQRNKGNFPGRFSGRQFSNSRSEMNVSTLELGDSALYLCASSLELWEAGANVLTFGAGSRLTVL.

In its sample, this clonotype was seen many times. V usage is TRBV5-8 and J usage is TRBJ2-3, with 9 positions matching TRBD2. Germline CDR1 SGHTS, CDR2 YDEGEE. The junction had 3 bases not matched to a gene; V was cut back by 5 bases and J by 5 bases. This CDR3 comprises 13 residues. In DNA, the CDR3 is TGTGCCAGCAGGGTAGCGGGGGTAGATACGCAGTATTTT. It is translated as CASRVAGVDTQYF.

This clonotype was observed many times. The CDR3 sequence: CASKKGHSTDTQYF. Written as DNA, the CDR3 is TGTGCCAGCAAGAAGGGTCACAGCACAGATACGCAGTATTTT. V usage is TRBV6-5 and J usage is TRBJ2-3; D remains unclear. Germline V gene data show CDR1 as MNHEY and CDR2 as SVGAGI. This CDR3 region has 14 residues. Trimming cost V 7 bases and J 0 bases, with 11 bases left between them.

In its sample, this clonotype was seen many times. The genes are TRBV20-1 and TRBJ2-1, with 9 bases lining up with TRBD2. Germline V gene sequence: CDR1 DFQATT, CDR2 SNEGSKA (reference sequence). The length of the CDR3 is 17 residues. The J segment lost 3 bases and the V segment lost 3 bases, leaving 12 bases of the junction unmatched. The CDR3 DNA sequence: TGCAGTGCTAGGCACACCGGGACTAGCTTTAGCTACAATGAGCAGTTCTTC. It yields the protein CSARHTGTSFSYNEQFF.

This clonotype has a count of ten or more. The genes are TRBV7-6 and TRBJ2-3; no clear D gene. The germline V gene has CDR1 SGHVS and CDR2 FNYEAQ. Trimming removed 1 base from V and 4 bases from J, with 6 bases in between. This CDR3 spans 13 amino acids. In nucleotides, the CDR3 is TGTGCCAGCAGCTTAGTTGGCCCAGATACGCAGTATTTT. Its translation is CASSLVGPDTQYF. Complete variable domain (other parts from reference TRBV7-6 and TRBJ2-3): GAGVSQSPRYKVTKRGQDVALRCDPISGHVSLYWYRQALGQGPEFLTYFNYEAQQDKSGLPNDRFSAERPEGSISTLTIQRTEQRDSAMYRCASSLVGPDTQYFGPGTRLTVL.

This clonotype was seen many times. The chain couples TRBV12-3 or TRBV12-4 to TRBJ2-7, with 9 bases matching TRBD2. V shed 6 bases and J 5 bases; nucleotides not matched to a gene: 8. The CDR3 spans 14 residues. The CDR3 DNA is TGTGCCAGCAGCCATAGCGGGAGTTTAGACGAGCAGTACTTC. Translation: CASSHSGSLDEQYF.

Concerning this clonotype itself: This may arise from a read error, as a much more abundant clone is one base away. V and J are TRBV25-1 and TRBJ2-1; no reliable D call. Germline loops: CDR1 MGHDK, CDR2 SYGVNS. The CDR3 sequence is 18 residues long. Trimming left V 3 bases short and J 0 bases short, with 18 bases between. The CDR3 nucleotides are TGTGCCAGCAGTGATTGCACAGATGACTTTAGCTCCTACAATGAGCAGTTCTTC. This encodes CASSDCTDDFSSYNEQFF. Variable domain in full (rest from reference TRBV25-1 and TRBJ2-1): EADIYQTPRYLVIGTGKKITLECSQTMGHDKMYWYQQDPGMELHLIHYSYGVNSTEKGDLSSESTVSRIRTEHFPLTLESARPSHTSQYLCASSDCTDDFSSYNEQFFGPGTRLTVL.

This clonotype has a count of ten or more. The J gene is TRBJ2-7, the V gene TRBV20-1; possibly TRBD2 for D (6 bases). V was cut by 0 bases and J by 3 bases, with 15 bases left in between. CDR3 size: 15 residues. CDR1 DFQATT and CDR2 SNEGSKA come from the germline V gene (reference sequence). The CDR3 region has the DNA TGCAGTGCTAGAGATGGGGGGAGTAGCGGCTACGAGCAGTACTTC. This codes for CSARDGGSSGYEQYF.

There are many counts of this clonotype. The V call is TRBV5-6, the J call TRBJ2-6; D unresolved. Germline CDR1 reads SGHDT; CDR2 reads YYEEEE. The CDR3 has 18 residues. V shed 7 bases and J shed 0 bases, with 20 bases lying between them. In DNA form, the CDR3 reads TGTGCCAGCCTCTTTTCGGCAGGAACTTTCTCTGGGGCCAACGTCCTGACTTTC. This encodes CASLFSAGTFSGANVLTF.

The table lists this clonotype with many counts. The rearrangement joins TRBV5-1 to TRBJ2-3; 8 bases align to TRBD1. There are 16 residues in the CDR3. Germline loops: CDR1 SGHRS, CDR2 YFSETQ. Trimming took 0 bases from V and 2 from J; bases not matched to a gene: 5. The CDR3 DNA reads TGCGCCAGCAGCTTGGGACAGGGGACCTTCACAGATACGCAGTATTTT. This sequence encodes CASSLGQGTFTDTQYF. Based on the CDR3 plus reference TRBV5-1 and TRBJ2-3, the full variable domain is KAGVTQTPRYLIKTRGQQVTLSCSPISGHRSVSWYQQTPGQGLQFLFEYFSETQRNKGNFPGRFSGRQFSNSRSEMNVSTLELGDSALYLCASSLGQGTFTDTQYFGPGTRLTVL.

As regards this clonotype: A clone one base away is much larger, so this may be a read error. The chain couples TRBV6-1 to TRBJ2-7; perhaps TRBD1 as D (6 bases). V lost 3 bases and J 7 bases, leaving 19 bases between the germline ends. The CDR3 is 15 residues long. Germline CDR1 is MNHNS and CDR2 is SASEGT. The CDR3: CASSDVVRAGEEQYF. CDR3 nucleotides: TGTGCCAGCAGTGACGTTGTCAGGGCAGGGGAAGAGCAGTACTTC.

This clonotype came up many times. The chain has TRBV7-9 and TRBJ1-4; no reliable D call. Between the trimmed V and J ends, which lost 2 bases and 3 bases, there was a span of 13 bases. The CDR3 totals 16 residues. In germline, CDR1 is SEHNR, CDR2 FQNEAQ (reference sequence). CDR3 sequence reads: CASSLYLRDPNEKLFF. The CDR3, as DNA: TGTGCCAGCAGCTTATATTTGAGGGATCCTAATGAAAAACTGTTTTTT.

This clonotype was observed at least ten times. V usage is TRBV5-1 and J usage is TRBJ2-7; 10 nucleotides match TRBD2. The germline V gene has CDR1 SGHRS and CDR2 YFSETQ. The CDR3 runs 14 residues. Losses at the gene ends were 5 bases for V and 7 bases for J; bases not matched to a gene: 9. The CDR3 sequence is CASSSSGRAGEQYF. The CDR3 coding sequence is TGCGCCAGCAGTTCAAGCGGGAGGGCCGGGGAGCAGTACTTC.

This chain links TRBV10-3 with TRBJ2-1; 13 positions match TRBD2. The CDR3 has 20 residues. In germline, CDR1 is ENHRY, CDR2 SYGVKD. Losses at the gene ends were 5 bases for V and 0 bases for J; bases not matched to a gene: 13. The CDR3 spells CAISSSPGLAGPYSYNEQFF. The CDR3 bases are TGTGCCATCAGTTCCTCCCCGGGACTAGCGGGACCATACTCCTACAATGAGCAGTTCTTC.

This clonotype showed up many times. The V and J genes are TRBV6-1 and TRBJ1-1; no definite D call. Deletions cut 5 bases from V and 0 bases from J, with 13 bases between. The CDR3 contains 15 residues. CDR1 MNHNS and CDR2 SASEGT come from the germline V gene. The CDR3: CASSKWSHMNTEAFF. Here the CDR3 DNA reads TGTGCCAGCAGTAAGTGGAGCCACATGAACACTGAAGCTTTCTTT.

This clonotype was recorded many times. V is TRBV6-5 and J is TRBJ1-5; 9 bases line up with TRBD1. V gave up 8 bases and J gave up 5 bases; unmatched junction bases: 4. The CDR3 extends over 13 amino acids. Germline V CDR1 and CDR2: MNHEY, SVGAGI. The CDR3 region is CASGGTGYQPQHF. DNA of the CDR3: TGTGCCAGCGGGGGGACAGGGTATCAGCCCCAGCATTTT.

This clonotype was seen just once. The J gene is TRBJ2-3, the V gene TRBV30, with D possibly TRBD1 on 5 matching bases. V shed 1 base and J shed 2 bases, with 13 bases lying between them. The germline gives CDR1 GTSNPN, CDR2 SVGIG (reference sequence). The CDR3 is 15 residues long. The CDR3 DNA is TGTGCCTGGAGTGGACAGAATTTTTACACAGATACGCAGTATTTT. Protein product: CAWSGQNFYTDTQYF.

This clonotype has a count of ten or more. The rearrangement links TRBV12-3 or TRBV12-4 to TRBJ2-3, with 7 bases fitting TRBD2. The length of the CDR3 is 15 residues. V was pared by 7 bases and J by 3 bases, with 10 bases of the junction left unmatched. As DNA, the CDR3 is TGTGCCAGCAATATTTGGCGGGAGCGGACAGATACGCAGTATTTT. It yields the protein CASNIWRERTDTQYF.

Ten or more counts support this clonotype. This chain links TRBV5-1 with TRBJ1-4, with D hard to call. The CDR3 contains 14 residues. Germline V gene lookup returns CDR1 SGHRS and CDR2 YFSETQ. With 0 bases removed from V and 6 bases from J, the gap between germline ends came to 9 bases. The CDR3: CASSLAGRDEKLFF. CDR3 nucleotide sequence: TGCGCCAGCAGCTTGGCTGGGAGGGATGAAAAACTGTTTTTT.

The table lists this clonotype with many counts. DNA of the CDR3: TGTGCCAGCAGCTGGACAGGGGGCCAAGAGACCCAGTACTTC. Its translation is CASSWTGGQETQYF. This chain links TRBV7-9 with TRBJ2-5; TRBD1 agrees at 10 bases. Germline values: CDR1 SEHNR, CDR2 FQNEAQ (reference sequence). J was trimmed by 1 base and V by 4 bases; bases with no gene match: 0. The CDR3 contains 14 residues.

This clonotype was seen ten or more times. This chain joins TRBV20-1 and TRBJ2-4, with TRBD2 as a possible D gene (6 bases). From germline, CDR1 is DFQATT and CDR2 SNEGSKA (reference sequence). V was cut by 4 bases and J by 2 bases, with 12 bases left in between. The length of the CDR3 is 14 residues. The CDR3 region is CSAKDGSPKNIQYF. The DNA for the CDR3 is TGCAGTGCTAAGGACGGGAGTCCCAAAAACATTCAGTACTTC.

This clonotype was observed many times. The V and J genes are TRBV20-1 and TRBJ2-1; D possibly corresponds to TRBD2 (7 bases). The CDR3 is 15 residues long. V was clipped by 6 bases and J by 3 bases, with 18 bases between them. Per germline, CDR1 DFQATT and CDR2 SNEGSKA (reference sequence). CDR3 region: CSASVGGTYYNEQFF. The CDR3 coding sequence is TGCAGTGCCAGTGTGGGAGGGACATACTACAATGAGCAGTTCTTC.

In its sample, this clonotype was seen many times. The CDR3 DNA reads TGTGCCAGCGCTAGCGGGAGCGGCACAGATACGCAGTATTTT. Translation: CASASGSGTDTQYF. The chain employs TRBV6-4 and TRBJ2-3; 10 bases map to TRBD2. The germline V gene encodes CDR1 MRHNA and CDR2 SNTAGT. V shed 8 bases and J 1 base; nucleotides not matched to a gene: 3. The CDR3 has 14 amino acids.

This clonotype was counted at least ten times. This sequence joins TRBV5-1 and TRBJ2-2; D is unresolved. Germline loops: CDR1 SGHRS, CDR2 YFSETQ. The CDR3 spans 16 residues. The germline V and J ends were trimmed by 0 bases and 5 bases, with 14 bases remaining between them. The CDR3 region has the DNA TGCGCCAGCAGCTTGGAGGTGGGGTTGGAGACCGGGGAGCTGTTTTTT. It codes for CASSLEVGLETGELFF. Looking up the rest from reference TRBV5-1 and TRBJ2-2 gives the full variable domain: KAGVTQTPRYLIKTRGQQVTLSCSPISGHRSVSWYQQTPGQGLQFLFEYFSETQRNKGNFPGRFSGRQFSNSRSEMNVSTLELGDSALYLCASSLEVGLETGELFFGEGSRLTVL.

The sample holds many counts of this clonotype. The chain uses TRBV20-1 and TRBJ1-2; 10 bases are shared with TRBD1. The germline CDR1 and CDR2 sequences are DFQATT and SNEGSKA (reference sequence). The CDR3 spans 14 residues. The V gene end was trimmed by 0 bases and the J gene end by 8 bases; junction bases not matched to a gene: 6. CDR3 sequence reads: CSARDGTGAEGYTF. For the CDR3, the DNA is TGCAGTGCTAGAGATGGGACAGGGGCTGAAGGCTACACCTTC.

This clonotype was counted many times. The genes are TRBV29-1 and TRBJ2-1; 11 bases are a match to TRBD2. The CDR3 spans 16 residues. Per the germline V gene, CDR1 is SQVTM and CDR2 is ANQGSEA. V shed 4 bases and J 7 bases; nucleotides not matched to a gene: 12. The CDR3 loop is CSVGASGGRLRNEQFF. The CDR3 DNA reads as TGCAGCGTTGGGGCTAGCGGGGGGCGTTTGAGGAATGAGCAGTTCTTC.

This clonotype was counted at least ten times. The chain uses TRBV27 and TRBJ2-7; 8 nucleotides agree with TRBD2. The CDR3 consists of 16 residues. Germline values: CDR1 MNHEY, CDR2 SMNVEV (reference sequence). V lost 5 bases, J lost 7 bases, and 16 bases stayed unmatched. CDR3: CASSPLGGRGVEEQYF. The DNA of the CDR3 is TGTGCCAGCAGTCCCCTCGGGGGGCGGGGGGTAGAAGAGCAGTACTTC.

The chain is built from TRBV2 and TRBJ1-4, with 7 positions matching TRBD1. The CDR3 extends over 14 amino acids. From germline, CDR1 is SNHLY and CDR2 FYNNEI. The junction had 6 bases not matched to a gene; V was cut back by 3 bases and J by 8 bases. The CDR3 spells CASSDFGGQEKLFF. The DNA for the CDR3 is TGTGCCAGCAGTGATTTCGGGGGACAGGAAAAACTGTTTTTT.

This clonotype came up many times. This chain uses TRBV5-1 with TRBJ1-4; D is possibly TRBD1 (5 bases). This CDR3 spans 14 amino acids. Trimming shortened V by 2 bases and J by 3 bases, and 8 bases separated the two germline ends. Germline V gene data show CDR1 as SGHRS and CDR2 as YFSETQ. CDR3 region: CASSLQEPNEKLFF. The CDR3, as DNA: TGCGCCAGCAGCTTACAGGAGCCTAATGAAAAACTGTTTTTT.